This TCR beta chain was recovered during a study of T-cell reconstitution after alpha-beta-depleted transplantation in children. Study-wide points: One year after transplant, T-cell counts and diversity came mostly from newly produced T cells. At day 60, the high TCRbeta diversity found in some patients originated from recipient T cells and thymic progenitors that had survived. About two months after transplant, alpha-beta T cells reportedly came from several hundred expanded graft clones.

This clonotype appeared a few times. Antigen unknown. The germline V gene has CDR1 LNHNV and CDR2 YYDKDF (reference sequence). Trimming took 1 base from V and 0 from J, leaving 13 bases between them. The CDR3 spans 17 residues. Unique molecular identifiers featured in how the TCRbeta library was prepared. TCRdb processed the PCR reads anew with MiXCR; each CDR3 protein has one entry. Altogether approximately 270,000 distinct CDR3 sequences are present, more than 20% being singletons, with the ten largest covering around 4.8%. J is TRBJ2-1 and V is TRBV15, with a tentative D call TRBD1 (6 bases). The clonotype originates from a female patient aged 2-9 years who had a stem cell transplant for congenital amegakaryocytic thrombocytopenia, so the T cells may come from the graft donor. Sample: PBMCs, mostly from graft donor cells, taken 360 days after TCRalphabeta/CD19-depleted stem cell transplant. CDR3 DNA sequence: TGTGCCACCAGCAGAGTGCAGGACAGAAGCTCCTACAATGAGCAGTTCTTC. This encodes CATSRVQDRSSYNEQFF.